The 28 T cell receptor beta chains given below trace back to one sample, sequenced in a study of T cell responses to AZD1222 COVID-19 vaccine. TCRdb's table, derived via immunoSEQ multiplex PCR, lists solely in-frame clones and lacks some. The data contain about 86,000 clones, about 92% of them seen just once; the ten biggest clones take up over 4%. The sample here was peripheral blood, taken 28 days after the second AZD1222 dose. These receptors all come from an adult who received the AZD1222 COVID-19 vaccine.

This clone was found a few times. The chain couples TRBV7-9 to TRBJ2-1; D unclear. Looked up from germline, CDR1 is SEHNR and CDR2 is FQNEAQ (reference sequence). CDR3 size: 12 residues. Deletions cut 5 bases from V and 4 bases from J, with 6 bases between. CDR3 sequence (DNA): TGTGCCAGCAGCCCGATGTACAATGAGCAGTTCTTC. Translation: CASSPMYNEQFF.

The chain carries TRBV7-9 and TRBJ1-2; 7 nucleotides match TRBD1. This CDR3 has 11 residues. Per the germline V gene, CDR1 is SEHNR and CDR2 is FQNEAQ (reference sequence). CDR3 sequence (DNA): TGTTCCTCGGGACAGAACTATGGCTACACCTTC. It codes for CSSGQNYGYTF.

The CDR3: CASRRGTRNTEAFF. CDR3 coding DNA: TGTGCCAGCAGGCGGGGGACGCGGAACACTGAAGCTTTCTTT. The chain carries TRBV6-5 and TRBJ1-1; weak D call: TRBD1 (5 bases). Germline CDR1 is MNHEY and CDR2 is SVGAGI. The CDR3 has 14 amino acids. Between the trimmed V and J ends, which lost 6 bases and 1 base, there was a span of 12 bases.

The rearrangement joins TRBV19 to TRBJ2-5, with TRBD1 matching 9 bases. CDR3 length: 15 residues. The trim removed 4 bases at V and 4 bases at J, leaving 7 bases unmatched. CDR1 and CDR2 (germline): LNHDA, SQIVND (reference sequence). CDR3 nucleotides: TGTGCCAGTAGTACATCCGGGACAGGGATAGAGACCCAGTACTTC. Its protein product is CASSTSGTGIETQYF.

The V gene is TRBV10-3, the J gene TRBJ1-5; D is ambiguous. CDR3 length: 14 amino acids. Germline V gene data show CDR1 as ENHRY and CDR2 as SYGVKD. V was cut by 3 bases and J by 3 bases, with 9 bases left in between. CDR3 bases: TGTGCCATCAGTGATTTAGGGCCCAATCAGCCCCAGCATTTT. Its protein is CAISDLGPNQPQHF.

The chain employs TRBV6-1 and TRBJ2-7; 8 bases agree with TRBD1. The CDR3 contains 14 residues. V shed 0 bases, J shed 8 bases, and the junction held 6 bases outside the gene matches. In germline, CDR1 is MNHNS, CDR2 SASEGT. The CDR3 region is CASSEALQGAKQYV. In DNA, the CDR3 is TGTGCCAGCAGTGAAGCCCTCCAGGGGGCGAAGCAGTACGTC.

The rearrangement uses TRBV7-8 and TRBJ2-3, with D unresolved. CDR1 SGHVS and CDR2 FQNEAQ come from the germline V gene. Trimming left V 4 bases short and J 1 base short, with 24 bases between. The CDR3 loop spans 19 amino acids. CDR3 nucleotides: TGTGCCAGCAGCTCCAACCTCGGGTCACTCGTCCTTGGCACAGATACGCAGTATTTT. Amino acids: CASSSNLGSLVLGTDTQYF.

V gene TRBV27 combines with J gene TRBJ1-5; TRBD1 aligns across 9 bases. After removal of 5 bases from V and 6 bases from J, the junction contained 11 bases not matched to a gene. Per germline, CDR1 MNHEY and CDR2 SMNVEV (reference sequence). The CDR3 consists of 16 residues. CDR3 nucleotides: TGTGCCAGCAGTGTAATTGCCGGGACAGGGTTTCAGCCCCAGCATTTT. Amino acids: CASSVIAGTGFQPQHF.

The gene calls are TRBV6-5 and TRBJ2-4; TRBD1 matches 9 bases. The ends lost 7 bases at V and 6 bases at J; junction bases unmatched: 4. The CDR3 loop spans 13 amino acids. Germline assignment: CDR1 MNHEY and CDR2 SVGAGI. The CDR3: CASTGQGTNIQYF. The DNA for the CDR3 is TGTGCCAGCACCGGACAGGGGACAAACATTCAGTACTTC.

The chain uses TRBV6-2 or TRBV6-3 and TRBJ1-5; 7 bases are shared with TRBD1. This CDR3 is built from 17 residues. The germline V gene has CDR1 MNHEY and CDR2 SVGEGT. With V trimmed by 5 bases and J by 0 bases, 10 bases remained unmatched. The CDR3 DNA reads TGTGCCAGCAGTCCAGGACAGGTTTGGTATAGCAATCAGCCCCAGCATTTT. Protein: CASSPGQVWYSNQPQHF.

This chain connects TRBV30 to TRBJ2-2; unclear D gene. Germline CDR1 and CDR2: GTSNPN and SVGIG (reference sequence). V was trimmed by 0 bases and J by 4 bases, leaving 12 bases between them. This CDR3 is 15 amino acids long. CDR3 sequence: CAWSVDAGGTGELFF. CDR3 sequence (DNA): TGTGCCTGGAGTGTGGATGCCGGCGGCACCGGGGAGCTGTTTTTT.

The gene calls are TRBV4-1 and TRBJ2-7; 7 bases are a match to TRBD1. V lost 0 bases and J lost 1; bases outside the gene matches: 0. Per germline, CDR1 MGHRA and CDR2 YSYEKL. The CDR3 is made up of 14 amino acids. Here the CDR3 DNA reads TGCGCCAGCAGCCAAGAGGGACAGTCCTACGAGCAGTACTTC. Translating it yields CASSQEGQSYEQYF.

The chain recombines TRBV2 with TRBJ1-5; TRBD1 agrees at 11 bases. The V gene end was trimmed by 6 bases and the J gene end by 5 bases; junction bases not matched to a gene: 3. The CDR3 spans 14 residues. Germline CDR1 is SNHLY and CDR2 is FYNNEI. Here the CDR3 DNA reads TGTGCCAGCAGCCCGGGACAGGGGGATCAGCCCCAGCATTTT. Translated, it gives CASSPGQGDQPQHF.

The chain joins TRBV18 to TRBJ2-5; 9 nucleotides match TRBD1. The V segment lost 3 bases and the J segment 4 bases; nucleotides outside the gene matches: 3. The CDR3 loop spans 14 amino acids. The germline CDR1 and CDR2 sequences are KGHSH and LQKENI. CDR3 sequence: CASSPGTGRETQYF. DNA of the CDR3: TGTGCCAGCTCACCGGGGACAGGGAGAGAGACCCAGTACTTC.

This rearrangement joins TRBV28 to TRBJ1-4, with TRBD1 matching over 8 bases. Germline V gene lookup returns CDR1 MDHEN and CDR2 SYDVKM. This CDR3 is built from 14 residues. The junction had 5 bases not matched to a gene; V was cut back by 6 bases and J by 5 bases. CDR3 sequence (DNA): TGTGCCAGCAGGCCGGGACAGGCCAATGAAAAACTGTTTTTT. It is translated as CASRPGQANEKLFF.

The gene calls are TRBV5-5 and TRBJ1-1, with 7 bases lining up with TRBD1. With 4 bases clipped from V and 4 bases from J, the junction kept 10 bases outside the gene matches. Germline V gene data show CDR1 as SGHKS and CDR2 as YYEKEE (reference sequence). CDR3 length: 15 residues. The CDR3 sequence is CASSLDRQGSTEAFF. The CDR3 nucleotides are TGTGCCAGCAGCCTAGACCGACAGGGTTCCACTGAAGCTTTCTTT.

This chain joins TRBV4-1 and TRBJ2-7, with 9 bases aligning to TRBD1. Germline-derived CDR1 and CDR2 are MGHRA and YSYEKL. The CDR3 contains 15 residues. V was clipped by 2 bases and J by 1 base; unmatched bases: 3. CDR3 residues: CASSQTDRGSYEQYF. The CDR3 DNA sequence: TGCGCCAGCAGCCAAACGGACAGGGGATCCTACGAGCAGTACTTC.

On this clone itself: At the DNA level, this CDR3 is encoded by other sequences in the same sample as well. The chain uses TRBV5-1 and TRBJ2-2; TRBD1 matches 7 bases. Germline lookup yields CDR1 SGHRS and CDR2 YFSETQ. V was pared by 0 bases and J by 1 base, with 0 bases of the junction left unmatched. This CDR3 is built from 15 residues. The CDR3 DNA reads as TGCGCCAGCAGCTTGGGACAGGGGAACACCGGGGAGCTGTTTTTT. Amino acid sequence: CASSLGQGNTGELFF.

V gene TRBV12-3 or TRBV12-4 combines with J gene TRBJ2-7; D unclear. The CDR3 sequence is 13 residues long. V lost 1 base, J lost 4 bases, and 8 bases lay in between. CDR3 nucleotide sequence: TGTGCCAGCAGTTTAGGGACGGATTACGAGCAGTACTTC. It codes for CASSLGTDYEQYF.

The CDR3 sequence is CASSIQGAANGYTF. CDR3 coding DNA: TGTGCCAGTAGTATACAGGGGGCAGCGAATGGCTACACCTTC. The gene calls are TRBV19 and TRBJ1-2; 8 bases are a match to TRBD1. This CDR3 has 14 amino acids. Germline CDR1 is LNHDA and CDR2 is SQIVND (reference sequence). With 2 bases clipped from V and 6 bases from J, the junction kept 5 bases outside the gene matches.

The V call is TRBV6-5, the J call TRBJ2-7, with D maybe TRBD1 (5 bases). CDR3 length: 14 residues. In germline, CDR1 is MNHEY, CDR2 SVGAGI. Trimming left V 0 bases short and J 5 bases short, with 11 bases between. CDR3 DNA sequence: TGTGCCAGCAGTTACTCCAGCAGGGTGAACGAGCAGTACTTC. Amino acids: CASSYSSRVNEQYF.

The chain uses TRBV3-1 (or the pseudogene TRBV3-2) and TRBJ1-4; D uncertain. Germline V gene sequence: CDR1 LGHDT, CDR2 YNNKEL (reference sequence). The V and J ends lost 3 bases and 8 bases respectively, with 16 bases between them. The CDR3 totals 15 residues. The CDR3 nucleotides are TGTGCCAGCAGCCACCCTACACCCCCGGGGGAAAAACTGTTTTTT. Protein: CASSHPTPPGEKLFF.

This clone was found a few times. The chain carries TRBV28 and TRBJ1-3, with D perhaps matching TRBD1 (6 bases). The germline V gene encodes CDR1 MDHEN and CDR2 SYDVKM. CDR3 length: 15 residues. V lost 5 bases and J 2 bases, leaving 13 bases between the germline ends. The chain's CDR3 is CASSRSTGTGNTIYF. CDR3 sequence (DNA): TGTGCCAGCAGTCGCTCTACAGGGACTGGAAACACCATATATTTT.

In this sample, this clone turned up once. The gene calls are TRBV12-3 or TRBV12-4 and TRBJ2-1; D assignment may be TRBD1 or TRBD2 (6 bases each). The CDR3 runs to 9 residues. V shed 8 bases and J shed 15 bases, with 11 bases lying between them. CDR3 residues: CASGGPRFF. CDR3 coding DNA: TGTGCCAGCGGGGGGCCTCGGTTCTTC.

This clone was seen once. The chain couples TRBV28 to TRBJ2-7, with a possible D match to TRBD1 (5 bases). Germline lookup yields CDR1 MDHEN and CDR2 SYDVKM. There are 12 residues in the CDR3. Trimming left V 4 bases short and J 3 bases short, with 7 bases between. CDR3 sequence: CASSYQGYEQYF. The CDR3 DNA follows: TGTGCCAGCAGTTATCAGGGCTACGAGCAGTACTTC. The variable domain in full, with the rest retrieved from reference TRBV28 and TRBJ2-7, is DVKVTQSSRYLVKRTGEKVFLECVQDMDHENMFWYRQDPGLGLRLIYFSYDVKMKEKGDIPEGYSVSREKKERFSLILESASTNQTSMYLCASSYQGYEQYFGPGTRLTVT.

On this clone: Within the sample, other DNA sequences also encode this same CDR3. J is TRBJ1-2 and V is TRBV19; no definite D call. CDR3 length: 14 amino acids. Germline V CDR1 and CDR2: LNHDA, SQIVND (reference sequence). Trimming removed 3 bases at V and 0 bases at J, with 8 bases between. This CDR3 is CASSIGQSNYGYTF. DNA of the CDR3: TGTGCCAGTAGTATTGGGCAGTCTAACTATGGCTACACCTTC.

The V and J genes are TRBV28 and TRBJ1-4, with a weak D call TRBD1 (5 bases). The germline V and J ends were trimmed by 7 bases and 5 bases, with 17 bases remaining between them. Per germline, CDR1 MDHEN and CDR2 SYDVKM. There are 15 residues in the CDR3. The CDR3 DNA sequence: TGTGCCAGCACGTCCATGAGGGGCAGAAATGAAAAACTGTTTTTT. Protein product: CASTSMRGRNEKLFF. The full variable domain, its missing parts supplied by reference TRBV28 and TRBJ1-4, is DVKVTQSSRYLVKRTGEKVFLECVQDMDHENMFWYRQDPGLGLRLIYFSYDVKMKEKGDIPEGYSVSREKKERFSLILESASTNQTSMYLCASTSMRGRNEKLFFGSGTQLSVL.

The chain recombines TRBV3-1 (or the pseudogene TRBV3-2) with TRBJ2-1; D uncertain. The germline CDR1 and CDR2 sequences are LGHDT and YNNKEL (reference sequence). Deletions cut 2 bases from V and 8 bases from J, with 4 bases between. This CDR3 spans 11 amino acids. The CDR3 bases are TGTGCCAGCAGCCAAAGACATGAGCAGTTCTTC. It codes for CASSQRHEQFF.